This TCR beta chain was captured in a study of T cells in Graves' hyperthyroidism and ophthalmopathy. RNA transcripts served as the template for amplifying TCR beta CDR3 regions. HTBI primers were employed in a first-round RT-PCR of the TCR CDR3. TCRdb redid the calling of the multiplex PCR reads with MiXCR, one entry per CDR3 protein. The repertoire holds hundreds of thousands of distinct CDR3 sequences, with 16% as singletons. From germline, CDR1 is KGHDR and CDR2 SFDVKD. The CDR3 runs 15 residues. This clonotype was seen repeatedly, ten times or more. The junction departs from the called germline gene at one end, perhaps through a read error.

The sequencing input was blood. The source of this sequence is a woman in her 30s with Graves' hyperthyroidism. This chain uses TRBV24-1 with TRBJ2-3, with 7 bases aligning to TRBD1. The CDR3 reads CATSEGQAGTDTQYF. CDR3 bases: TGTGCCACGAGTGAAGGACAGGCCGGCACAGATACGCAGTATTTT.